Below, one T cell receptor beta chain is given with its context. The antigen remains unidentified. These data originate in a study of naive CD8 T cells in extremely preterm neonates. Cord blood came from elective full-term cesareans at roughly 37-42 weeks without labor or membrane rupture. Pregnancies with fetal demise were excluded. Produced via immunoSEQ multiplex PCR; TCRdb's table is partial and in-frame only. This table holds about 6,100 clones, 95% to 99% found once. The CDR3 contains 15 residues. Germline CDR1 is MNHEY and CDR2 is SVGAGI. V shed 0 bases and J 3 bases; nucleotides not matched to a gene: 0. Study conclusions and caveats: Shared CDR3 nucleotide sequences: preterm less than 3%, term 0.35% to 0.4%, children about 0.028%, adults more than 0.0075%.

Input material: naive CD8+ T cells from cord blood. This receptor was taken from a newborn in good health. This chain joins TRBV6-5 and TRBJ2-1, with 9 bases lining up with TRBD2. The CDR3 loop reads CASSYSAGGYNEQFF. The DNA of the CDR3 is TGTGCCAGCAGTTACTCAGCGGGAGGCTACAATGAGCAGTTCTTC.